This TCR beta chain was sequenced in a study of control samples from healthy donors and cancer patients. The repertoire was sequenced with immunoSEQ multiplex PCR; TCRdb's copy has only in-frame clones and lacks some. The sample records about 79,000 clones, approximately 93% being singletons. This clone appeared a few times. The sequence was collected from a woman aged 40 to 55 with lung cancer. Sequenced sample: PBMCs.

As DNA, the CDR3 is TGTGCCAGCAGCGTGGCAGGTCCCTCCTACAATGAGCAGTTCTTC. Encoded protein: CASSVAGPSYNEQFF. V is TRBV9 and J is TRBJ2-1; D not resolved. This CDR3 has 15 amino acids. V was shortened by 2 bases and J by 0 bases, with 9 bases between the two germline ends. Per germline, CDR1 SGDLS and CDR2 YYNGEE.